Following are 31 T cell receptor beta chains from one sample sequenced in a study of regulatory T cells in long-lasting Graves disease. Relying on iRepertoire HTBI primers and Arm-PCR of CDR3 regions, the team built TCR beta libraries. Each CDR3 protein gets one entry after TCRdb re-called the multiplex PCR reads with MiXCR. The sample has 400,000 or so distinct CDR3 sequences, about a fifth seen once. Indicated time point: persistent/refractory GD, antithyroid drugs over 5 years with positive TRAb. TCR sequences were obtained from RNA taken from PBMCs. Sequences were derived from peripheral blood mononuclear cells (PBMCs), sampled when the disease was refractory, from a patient treated with antithyroid drugs. Receptors originate from a female donor with Graves disease.

Worth noting for this clonotype: It may be a read error: a sequence one base away is much more abundant. The genes are TRBV30 and TRBJ2-4; TRBD2 aligns across 7 bases. Germline values: CDR1 GTSNPN, CDR2 SVGIG (reference sequence). CDR3 size: 15 residues. CDR3 nucleotides: TGTGCCTGGACACTGGGGGGGTCAGGCAAAAACACTCAGTACTTC. Translated, it gives CAWTLGGSGKNTQYF.

This clonotype was seen only a few times. This rearrangement joins TRBV11-2 to TRBJ2-2; D is possibly TRBD2 (10 bases). Per the germline V gene, CDR1 is SGHAT and CDR2 is FQNNGV. Trimming removed 5 bases at V and 7 bases at J, with 23 bases between. This CDR3 has 17 amino acids. The CDR3 DNA is TGTGCCAGCAGCACAGGGGGCCTAGCGGGAGTTGGCGGGGAGCTGTTTTTT. Its translation is CASSTGGLAGVGGELFF. Supplemented by reference TRBV11-2 and TRBJ2-2, the full variable domain reads EAGVAQSPRYKIIEKRQSVAFWCNPISGHATLYWYQQILGQGPKLLIQFQNNGVVDDSQLPKDRFSAERLKGVDSTLKIQPAKLEDSAVYLCASSTGGLAGVGGELFFGEGSRLTVL.

V and J are TRBV5-6 and TRBJ2-1; possibly TRBD2 for D (5 bases). CDR1 is SGHDT, CDR2 YYEEEE, per germline. V was cut by 0 bases and J by 0 bases, with 7 bases left in between. This CDR3 has 15 residues. In DNA form, the CDR3 reads TGTGCCAGCAGCTTGGGTGACTACTCCTACAATGAGCAGTTCTTC. The encoded protein is CASSLGDYSYNEQFF.

At least ten counts were recorded for this clonotype. The gene calls are TRBV12-3 or TRBV12-4 and TRBJ2-5; 9 nucleotides line up with TRBD2. The V and J ends lost 3 bases and 2 bases, in that order; junction bases with no gene match: 4. The CDR3 has 15 amino acids. CDR3 sequence (DNA): TGTGCCAGCAGTTTTACTAGCGGGCCTCAAGAGACCCAGTACTTC. Translation gives CASSFTSGPQETQYF.

A few counts support this clonotype. The chain employs TRBV9 and TRBJ1-5; unclear D gene. Germline V lookup: CDR1 SGDLS, CDR2 YYNGEE. V lost 4 bases, J lost 0 bases, and 8 bases lay in between. This CDR3 is built from 14 residues. The CDR3 is CASSPGISNQPQHF. The CDR3 DNA reads TGTGCCAGCAGCCCCGGGATTAGCAATCAGCCCCAGCATTTT.

This clonotype showed up many times. The CDR3 region is CAISEKYEQYF. DNA of the CDR3: TGTGCCATCAGTGAGAAGTACGAGCAGTACTTC. The rearrangement joins TRBV10-3 to TRBJ2-7; D unclear. CDR3 size: 11 residues. Trimming left V 2 bases short and J 4 bases short, with 3 bases between. Germline lookup yields CDR1 ENHRY and CDR2 SYGVKD.

This clonotype was counted a few times. This sequence joins TRBV4-1 and TRBJ1-1, with D maybe TRBD1 (6 bases). CDR1 MGHRA and CDR2 YSYEKL come from the germline V gene. Trimming stripped 3 bases from V and 6 bases from J, with 14 bases between. This CDR3 spans 14 amino acids. The CDR3 loop is CASSQAQGPAEAFF. CDR3 in DNA: TGCGCCAGCAGCCAGGCCCAGGGGCCAGCTGAAGCTTTCTTT.

This clonotype was seen only a few times. This chain joins TRBV7-2 and TRBJ2-1; a weak D match, TRBD2 (6 bases). The CDR3 is 14 amino acids. Germline V CDR1 and CDR2: SGHTA, FQGNSA. Deletions cut 3 bases from V and 12 bases from J, with 18 bases between. The CDR3 loop is CASSFVGLPEGQFF. The CDR3 coding sequence is TGTGCCAGCAGCTTCGTTGGACTTCCGGAGGGGCAGTTCTTC. The whole variable domain, remainder taken from reference TRBV7-2 and TRBJ2-1, is GAGVSQSPSNKVTEKGKDVELRCDPISGHTALYWYRQSLGQGLEFLIYFQGNSAPDKSGLPSDRFSAERTGGSVSTLTIQRTQQEDSAVYLCASSFVGLPEGQFFGPGTRLTVL.

This clonotype was seen many times. The chain carries TRBV11-2 and TRBJ2-7; 11 bases are shared with TRBD2. CDR3 length: 18 amino acids. Germline CDR1 reads SGHAT; CDR2 reads FQNNGV. V dropped 0 bases and J dropped 1; count of bases not matched to a gene: 8. The CDR3 region is CASSLEAMGLAASYEQYF. The CDR3 DNA reads as TGTGCCAGCAGCTTAGAAGCAATGGGACTAGCGGCTTCCTACGAGCAGTACTTC.

This clonotype is a singleton in its sample. The chain employs TRBV20-1 and TRBJ1-1; D is possibly TRBD1 (6 bases). V gave up 3 bases and J gave up 5 bases, with 10 bases separating them. The CDR3 loop spans 12 amino acids. CDR1 and CDR2 from the germline V gene are DFQATT and SNEGSKA (reference sequence). The CDR3 spells CSASGGTTEAFF. CDR3 in DNA: TGCAGTGCTAGTGGTGGGACAACTGAAGCTTTCTTT.

This clonotype was counted many times. CDR3 in amino acids: CASTRGGGNSPLHF. In nucleotides, the CDR3 is TGTGCCAGCACCAGGGGGGGCGGGAATTCACCCCTCCACTTT. The chain has TRBV27 and TRBJ1-6; the match to TRBD1 covers 7 bases. The CDR3 length is 14 residues. Trimming took 7 bases from V and 7 from J; bases not matched to a gene: 7. CDR1 is MNHEY and CDR2 is SMNVEV in the germline V gene (reference sequence).

This sequence joins TRBV5-4 and TRBJ2-7, with a possible D match to TRBD1 (5 bases). Trimming took 4 bases from V and 4 from J, leaving 15 bases between them. The CDR3 sequence is 14 residues long. CDR1 and CDR2 (germline): SGHNT, YYREEE (reference sequence). For the CDR3, the DNA is TGTGCCAGCAGCGCATTTGATTCAGGGTACGAGCAGTACTTC. This codes for CASSAFDSGYEQYF. Filled out from reference TRBV5-4 and TRBJ2-7, the complete variable domain reads ETGVTQSPTHLIKTRGQQVTLRCSSQSGHNTVSWYQQALGQGPQFIFQYYREEENGRGNFPPRFSGLQFPNYSSELNVNALELDDSALYLCASSAFDSGYEQYFGPGTRLTVT.

This clonotype was seen only a few times. The V gene is TRBV20-1, the J gene TRBJ2-7; no firm D call. The CDR3 consists of 13 residues. V lost 1 base and J lost 0, with 7 bases in between. Germline CDR1 and CDR2: DFQATT and SNEGSKA (reference sequence). CDR3 region: CSARGRLSYEQYF. The CDR3 region has the DNA TGCAGTGCTAGAGGTCGCCTCTCCTACGAGCAGTACTTC.

There are a few counts of this clonotype. The chain has TRBV28 and TRBJ1-5; D possibly corresponds to TRBD1 (6 bases). The germline V gene encodes CDR1 MDHEN and CDR2 SYDVKM. The CDR3 extends over 13 amino acids. The germline V and J ends were trimmed by 7 bases and 5 bases, with 12 bases remaining between them. The CDR3 DNA follows: TGTGCCAGCATGCCAGGGGTTTATCAGCCCCAGCATTTT. Amino acids: CASMPGVYQPQHF.

This clonotype was counted between two and nine times. The gene calls are TRBV7-3 and TRBJ2-5; D possibly corresponds to TRBD1 (5 bases). Germline V gene data show CDR1 as SGHTA and CDR2 as FQGTGA. The ends were cut back, 4 bases at V and 5 bases at J, with 11 bases in the middle. The CDR3 is made up of 13 amino acids. CDR3 sequence reads: CASSSRVFETQYF. The DNA of the CDR3 is TGTGCCAGCAGCTCCAGGGTTTTCGAGACCCAGTACTTC.

The chain joins TRBV5-4 to TRBJ2-7; 9 bases map to TRBD2. CDR3 length equals 15 residues. Trimming cost V 1 base and J 7 bases; bases outside gene matches: 9. Germline CDR1 is SGHNT and CDR2 is YYREEE (reference sequence). The CDR3 bases are TGTGCCAGCAGCTTGAATCCGGGACTAGCTTTTGAGCAGTACTTC. This encodes CASSLNPGLAFEQYF.

This clonotype was seen a few times. V and J are TRBV27 and TRBJ1-1, with TRBD1 matching 9 bases. The CDR3 totals 15 residues. Germline CDR1 and CDR2: MNHEY and SMNVEV (reference sequence). The J segment lost 3 bases and the V segment lost 5 bases, leaving 7 bases of the junction unmatched. Here the CDR3 DNA reads TGTGCCAGCAGTCTGGGACAGGGACCCGACACTGAAGCTTTCTTT. This codes for CASSLGQGPDTEAFF.

V and J are TRBV7-8 and TRBJ2-6; D is uncertain. Trimming removed 1 base at V and 1 base at J, with 8 bases between. Germline lookup yields CDR1 SGHVS and CDR2 FQNEAQ. The CDR3 totals 16 residues. CDR3 residues: CASSLEGKSGANVLTF. Written as DNA, the CDR3 is TGTGCCAGCAGCTTAGAGGGCAAATCTGGGGCCAACGTCCTGACTTTC. Using reference TRBV7-8 and TRBJ2-6 for the parts outside the CDR3, the full variable domain is GAGVSQSPRYKVAKRGQDVALRCDPISGHVSLFWYQQALGQGPEFLTYFQNEAQLDKSGLPSDRFFAERPEGSVSTLKIQRTQQEDSAVYLCASSLEGKSGANVLTFGAGSRLTVL.

The chain recombines TRBV7-9 with TRBJ2-7; 7 nucleotides match TRBD1. The CDR3 covers 14 residues. The trim removed 4 bases at V and 7 bases at J, leaving 10 bases unmatched. Germline loops: CDR1 SEHNR, CDR2 FQNEAQ (reference sequence). The CDR3 nucleotides are TGTGCCAGCAGCTCATCACAGGGGACGTGGGAGCAGTACTTC. Translated, it gives CASSSSQGTWEQYF.

This clonotype was found a few times. The V gene is TRBV10-3, the J gene TRBJ2-7; D perhaps matches TRBD2 (5 bases). The CDR3 is 15 amino acids. V gave up 6 bases and J gave up 0 bases, with 15 bases separating them. Germline values: CDR1 ENHRY, CDR2 SYGVKD. The CDR3 here is CAIRSDSLSSYEQYF. The CDR3 nucleotides are TGTGCCATCAGATCGGACTCTCTAAGCTCCTACGAGCAGTACTTC.

This clonotype was detected only a few times. The V and J genes are TRBV5-1 and TRBJ1-6; D call uncertain. From germline, CDR1 is SGHRS and CDR2 YFSETQ. The length of the CDR3 is 14 residues. Between the trimmed V and J ends, which lost 3 bases and 7 bases, there was a span of 11 bases. The CDR3 nucleotides are TGCGCCAGCAGCTCACAGTCGGGGAATTCACCCCTCCACTTT. It specifies CASSSQSGNSPLHF.

The rearrangement links TRBV13 to TRBJ1-1; the D is unclear. Germline V gives CDR1 PRHDT, CDR2 FYEKMQ (reference sequence). The V gene lost 5 bases and the J gene lost 5 bases, with 15 bases spanning the gap. This CDR3 has 14 residues. CDR3 sequence (DNA): TGTGCCAGCAGCCGTCCTTTCCCTTATACTGAAGCTTTCTTT. This sequence encodes CASSRPFPYTEAFF.

Notes on this clonotype: With a much larger clone just one base away, this may be a read error. This chain links TRBV30 with TRBJ2-5; D is ambiguous. The CDR3 is made up of 13 amino acids. The germline V gene encodes CDR1 GTSNPN and CDR2 SVGIG (reference sequence). The V and J ends lost 5 bases and 5 bases respectively, with 15 bases between them. Here the CDR3 reads CAWSPGLDETQYF. DNA for the CDR3: TGTGCCTGGTCCCCTGGATTGGATGAGACCCAGTACTTC.

Many counts were recorded for this clonotype. This chain uses TRBV7-2 with TRBJ2-2; TRBD1 matches 7 bases. V lost 7 bases and J lost 3; bases outside the gene matches: 8. This CDR3 is 15 amino acids long. Germline lookup yields CDR1 SGHTA and CDR2 FQGNSA. The CDR3 region is CASTLRDRDTGELFF. The CDR3 DNA reads as TGTGCCAGCACCCTCCGGGACAGAGACACCGGGGAGCTGTTTTTT.

Notes on this clonotype: A much bigger clone sits one base away, suggesting this may be a read error. The V and J genes are TRBV6-2 or TRBV6-3 and TRBJ2-6; 10 nucleotides align to TRBD1. The germline V gene encodes CDR1 MNHEY and CDR2 SVGEGT. The CDR3 has 17 amino acids. This CDR3 is CATSWDRGSSGANVLTF. CDR3 in DNA: TGTGCCACCAGTTGGGACAGGGGAAGCTCTGGGGCCAACGTCCTGACTTTC.

V and J are TRBV7-9 and TRBJ2-5, with D uncertain. The germline CDR1 and CDR2 sequences are SEHNR and FQNEAQ (reference sequence). The length of the CDR3 is 14 residues. The V end lost 0 bases, the J end lost 2 bases, and 7 bases lay between the germline ends. The CDR3 DNA is TGTGCCAGCAGCTTAGCGGCGGTACAAGAGACCCAGTACTTC. Encoded protein: CASSLAAVQETQYF.

This rearrangement joins TRBV11-2 to TRBJ1-5, with D unresolved. This CDR3 spans 13 amino acids. V lost 0 bases and J 15 bases, leaving 15 bases between the germline ends. In germline, CDR1 is SGHAT, CDR2 FQNNGV. For the CDR3, the DNA is TGTGCCAGCAGCTTAGATCCCGGGAACATACGGCATTTT. Its protein is CASSLDPGNIRHF.

This chain joins TRBV5-1 and TRBJ2-2; 7 nucleotides match TRBD2. Germline trimming cut 4 bases from V and 6 bases from J; bases unmatched to any gene: 6. This CDR3 is built from 14 residues. CDR1 is SGHRS, CDR2 YFSETQ, per germline. CDR3 loop: CASSPGGISGELFF. CDR3 nucleotide sequence: TGCGCCAGCAGCCCGGGGGGTATCTCCGGGGAGCTGTTTTTT.

V is TRBV7-9 and J is TRBJ2-7; TRBD2 matches at 13 bases. With 5 bases clipped from V and 1 base from J, the junction kept 14 bases outside the gene matches. The length of the CDR3 is 19 residues. Per the germline V gene, CDR1 is SEHNR and CDR2 is FQNEAQ (reference sequence). The CDR3 region is CASSPTPGTSGTTSYEQYF. CDR3 DNA: TGTGCCAGCAGCCCAACGCCCGGGACTAGCGGGACTACATCCTACGAGCAGTACTTC.

This clonotype was observed many times. The chain links TRBV28 to TRBJ2-7, with D tentatively TRBD1 (6 bases). Germline lookup yields CDR1 MDHEN and CDR2 SYDVKM. The CDR3 loop spans 13 amino acids. Trimming left V 6 bases short and J 4 bases short, with 13 bases between. For the CDR3, the DNA is TGTGCCAGCAGCGGACAGCCTTTGTACGAGCAGTACTTC. Amino acid sequence: CASSGQPLYEQYF.

This clonotype appeared a few times. The rearrangement links TRBV7-9 to TRBJ2-2; perhaps TRBD1 as D (5 bases). The CDR3 totals 16 residues. The V gene's germline CDR1 is SEHNR and CDR2 FQNEAQ (reference sequence). V shed 3 bases and J shed 2 bases, with 13 bases lying between them. The CDR3 DNA sequence: TGTGCCAGCAGCTTTCCTTTAGACAGTAACACCGGGGAGCTGTTTTTT. Encoded protein: CASSFPLDSNTGELFF.